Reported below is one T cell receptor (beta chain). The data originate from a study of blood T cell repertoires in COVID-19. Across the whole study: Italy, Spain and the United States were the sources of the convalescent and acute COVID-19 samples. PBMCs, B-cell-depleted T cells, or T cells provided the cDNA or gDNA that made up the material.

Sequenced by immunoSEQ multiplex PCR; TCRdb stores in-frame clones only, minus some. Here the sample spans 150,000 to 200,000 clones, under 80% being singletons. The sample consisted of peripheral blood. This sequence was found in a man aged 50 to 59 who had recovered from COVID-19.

CDR3 sequence: CASSSRGHSSNQPQHF. Written as DNA, the CDR3 is TGTGCCAGTAGTAGCAGGGGGCATTCGAGCAATCAGCCCCAGCATTTT. The V and J genes are TRBV19 and TRBJ1-5; TRBD1 agrees at 8 bases. Trimming at V came to 4 bases and at J to 1 base, leaving 6 bases not matched to a gene. The CDR3 totals 16 residues. Germline values: CDR1 LNHDA, CDR2 SQIVND (reference sequence).